The 24 T cell receptor beta chains reported below all come from one sample, sequenced in a study of OX40 agonist ivuxolimab in advanced cancers. Repertoires were generated with immunoSEQ multiplex PCR, while TCRdb's copy carries only in-frame clones and drops some. The table shows roughly 44,000 clones, with around 80% occurring only once. Sequenced here: CD4+ or CD8+ T cells sorted from blood, sampled in a trial of the OX40 agonist ivuxolimab. The origin of the receptors is an adult with an advanced solid tumor such as melanoma, head and neck, liver or kidney cancer.

This rearrangement joins TRBV18 to TRBJ1-2; perhaps TRBD1 as D (5 bases). The CDR3 has 15 amino acids. V lost 6 bases to trimming and J lost 3 bases, with 17 bases between them. The V gene's germline CDR1 is KGHSH and CDR2 LQKENI. CDR3 in amino acids: CASSLIQGDDYGYTF. CDR3 DNA sequence: TGTGCCAGCTCCCTCATCCAGGGTGACGACTATGGCTACACCTTC.

This sequence joins TRBV2 and TRBJ1-5, with 8 nucleotides matching TRBD1. The CDR3 contains 13 residues. CDR1 SNHLY and CDR2 FYNNEI come from the germline V gene. V shed 6 bases and J 7 bases; nucleotides not matched to a gene: 5. DNA for the CDR3: TGTGCCAGCAGGGTGGACAGGGACCAGCCCCAGCATTTT. Its translation: CASRVDRDQPQHF.

The chain joins TRBV7-2 to TRBJ2-7; 12 bases match TRBD1. The V segment lost 4 bases and the J segment 9 bases; nucleotides outside the gene matches: 7. Germline V gives CDR1 SGHTA, CDR2 FQGNSA. This CDR3 is 14 amino acids long. The CDR3 coding sequence is TGTGCCAGCAGCTCCGGGACAGGGGGCGTTTGGCAGTACTTC. Translating it yields CASSSGTGGVWQYF.

This clone was counted a few times. CDR3 sequence reads: CASSRRGSSMRNTGELFF. The DNA of the CDR3 is TGTGCCAGCAGCCGGCGAGGCAGTTCAATGAGGAACACCGGGGAGCTGTTTTTT. The J gene is TRBJ2-2, the V gene TRBV27, with no clear D. Trimming pared 6 bases from V and 1 base from J, leaving 21 bases between. The CDR3 runs 18 residues. The germline V gene encodes CDR1 MNHEY and CDR2 SMNVEV (reference sequence).

The V call is TRBV19, the J call TRBJ2-7; D assignment may be TRBD1 or TRBD2 (5 bases each). This CDR3 is built from 16 residues. CDR1 is LNHDA, CDR2 SQIVND, per germline (reference sequence). V lost 2 bases and J 0 bases, leaving 14 bases between the germline ends. This chain's CDR3 is CASSIKSGRASYEQYF. The CDR3 nucleotides read TGTGCCAGTAGTATAAAAAGCGGCAGGGCCTCCTACGAGCAGTACTTC.

The chain uses TRBV6-5 and TRBJ2-7; 7 bases line up with TRBD1. There are 16 residues in the CDR3. Unmatched junction bases numbered 5, after V lost 0 bases and J lost 0 bases. Germline CDR1 is MNHEY and CDR2 is SVGAGI. The CDR3 region is CASSYSTGPRSYEQYF. In nucleotides, the CDR3 is TGTGCCAGCAGTTACTCGACAGGGCCGCGCTCCTACGAGCAGTACTTC.

CDR3 DNA: TGTGCCAGCAGTGGCCCGAGGGGGGATGGCTACACCTTC. Its protein is CASSGPRGDGYTF. The chain has TRBV6-1 and TRBJ1-2; possible D gene TRBD1, 6 bases. With 4 bases removed from V and 6 bases from J, the gap between germline ends came to 12 bases. The CDR3 loop spans 13 amino acids. In germline, CDR1 is MNHNS, CDR2 SASEGT.

The chain combines TRBV28 with TRBJ2-7, with 7 bases identical to TRBD2. V trimming: 2 bases; J trimming: 13 bases; junction bases outside the gene matches: 14. CDR3 size: 14 residues. Germline V CDR1 and CDR2: MDHEN, SYDVKM. The CDR3 reads CASSLREGPVRVYF. The CDR3 nucleotides read TGTGCCAGCAGTTTAAGGGAGGGCCCCGTTAGGGTTTACTTC.

The rearrangement links TRBV28 to TRBJ2-5; D possibly corresponds to TRBD2 (8 bases). Germline V gene lookup returns CDR1 MDHEN and CDR2 SYDVKM. The CDR3 runs 15 residues. V was shortened by 5 bases and J by 4 bases, with 17 bases between the two germline ends. The CDR3 coding sequence is TGTGCCAGCAGTCCCCCGGGAGGGGGCTTAGAGACCCAGTACTTC. It translates to CASSPPGGGLETQYF.

This sequence joins TRBV10-2 and TRBJ2-3; the D is unclear. CDR1 and CDR2 (germline): WSHSY, SAAADI. With 5 bases removed from V and 2 bases from J, the gap between germline ends came to 8 bases. CDR3 size: 13 residues. CDR3 DNA sequence: TGCGCCAGCAGTTTGGGGAACACAGATACGCAGTATTTT. It encodes CASSLGNTDTQYF.

Concerning this clone itself: Distinct nucleotide sequences in the sample also encode this CDR3. J is TRBJ2-7 and V is TRBV30; no clear D gene. The CDR3 extends over 11 amino acids. V lost 2 bases and J lost 6, with 8 bases in between. The germline V gene has CDR1 GTSNPN and CDR2 SVGIG (reference sequence). CDR3 bases: TGTGCCTGGAGTCAGGATTCCGAGCAGTACTTC. Residues: CAWSQDSEQYF.

The V call is TRBV11-3, the J call TRBJ2-5; perhaps D is TRBD1 or TRBD2 (6 bases each). Germline-derived CDR1 and CDR2 are SGHNT and YENEEA. With 0 bases removed from V and 4 bases from J, the gap between germline ends came to 15 bases. The CDR3 consists of 16 residues. DNA for the CDR3: TGTGCCAGCAGCTTAGAAGGCAGGGGAGGATCAGAGACCCAGTACTTC. It is translated as CASSLEGRGGSETQYF.

V gene TRBV19 combines with J gene TRBJ1-1, with TRBD1 as a possible D gene (5 bases). V was trimmed by 3 bases and J by 10 bases, leaving 15 bases between them. The CDR3 length is 13 residues. Germline V gene data show CDR1 as LNHDA and CDR2 as SQIVND (reference sequence). The CDR3 DNA follows: TGTGCCAGTAGTATCGGGACGCTGTTGGGAGCTTTCTTT. It codes for CASSIGTLLGAFF.

V and J are TRBV30 and TRBJ2-1, with D perhaps matching TRBD1 (5 bases). This CDR3 comprises 12 residues. Trimming pared 8 bases from V and 6 bases from J, leaving 14 bases between. The germline V gene encodes CDR1 GTSNPN and CDR2 SVGIG (reference sequence). CDR3 amino acids: CALIGESNEQFF. In DNA, the CDR3 is TGTGCCCTGATAGGGGAATCCAATGAGCAGTTCTTC.

The chain is built from TRBV4-3 and TRBJ1-4, with 7 bases matching TRBD1. The CDR3 spans 17 residues. The V gene's germline CDR1 is LGHNA and CDR2 YSLEER. Trimming cost V 8 bases and J 0 bases; bases outside gene matches: 12. The CDR3 loop reads CASRQGLGTATNEKLFF. DNA of the CDR3: TGCGCCAGCCGACAGGGCCTAGGTACGGCAACTAATGAAAAACTGTTTTTT.

The CDR3 region has the DNA TGTGCCAGCAGCCTCGGGACGGATTATAACACTGAAGCTTTCTTT. Translated: CASSLGTDYNTEAFF. The rearrangement joins TRBV6-5 to TRBJ1-1, with D possibly TRBD1 on 5 matching bases. Trimming cost V 6 bases and J 2 bases, with 16 bases left between them. Looked up from germline, CDR1 is MNHEY and CDR2 is SVGAGI. The CDR3 extends over 15 amino acids.

The rearrangement uses TRBV7-9 and TRBJ2-1; possibly TRBD2 for D (7 bases). V was shortened by 6 bases and J by 4 bases, with 22 bases between the two germline ends. CDR3 length: 17 residues. Germline V CDR1 and CDR2: SEHNR, FQNEAQ (reference sequence). CDR3 nucleotides: TGTGCCAGCAGTAATCCGGTAGGGGGGGCGTTTTACAATGAGCAGTTCTTC. As protein: CASSNPVGGAFYNEQFF.

This sequence joins TRBV7-2 and TRBJ1-6; TRBD1 might be the D (6 bases). V was clipped by 4 bases and J by 4 bases, with 8 bases between them. Looked up from germline, CDR1 is SGHTA and CDR2 is FQGNSA. The CDR3 sequence is 14 residues long. The CDR3 spells CASSYGTYNSPLHF. The CDR3 DNA reads TGTGCCAGCAGCTATGGGACATATAATTCACCCCTCCACTTT.

The chain employs TRBV7-7 and TRBJ2-1; 7 nucleotides line up with TRBD2. The length of the CDR3 is 15 residues. Germline CDR1 reads SSHAT; CDR2 reads FNYEAQ (reference sequence). V shed 1 base, J shed 5 bases, and the junction held 5 bases outside the gene matches. The CDR3 region is CASSLELAKNNEQFF. The CDR3 bases are TGTGCCAGCAGCTTAGAACTAGCGAAGAACAATGAGCAGTTCTTC.

The chain uses TRBV5-5 and TRBJ2-1; 12 positions agree with TRBD2. CDR1 is SGHKS and CDR2 is YYEKEE in the germline V gene (reference sequence). This CDR3 spans 16 amino acids. Trimming cost V 4 bases and J 6 bases; bases outside gene matches: 8. The CDR3 spells CASSPPLAGGANEQFF. CDR3 DNA sequence: TGTGCCAGCAGCCCCCCCCTAGCGGGAGGGGCCAATGAGCAGTTCTTC.

This clone was counted between two and nine times. The chain has TRBV14 and TRBJ2-1, with no clear D. This CDR3 has 16 residues. Germline V gene lookup returns CDR1 SGHDN and CDR2 FVKESK. Trimming left V 4 bases short and J 1 base short, with 14 bases between. This CDR3 is CASSRVLGFSYNEQFF. The CDR3 nucleotides read TGTGCCAGCAGCCGAGTCCTGGGGTTTTCCTACAATGAGCAGTTCTTC.

This rearrangement joins TRBV4-1 to TRBJ1-2; a possible D gene is TRBD1 (5 bases). This CDR3 comprises 16 residues. The germline V and J ends were trimmed by 4 bases and 4 bases, with 19 bases remaining between them. Germline CDR1 MGHRA, CDR2 YSYEKL. The CDR3 spells CASSPGGGLRVYGYTF. Here the CDR3 DNA reads TGCGCCAGCAGCCCGGGGGGGGGACTGAGAGTCTATGGCTACACCTTC.

This chain uses TRBV6-6 with TRBJ2-4; tentative D call: TRBD2 (6 bases). This CDR3 has 16 residues. V lost 5 bases and J lost 0, with 14 bases in between. Looked up from germline, CDR1 is MNHNY and CDR2 is SVGAGI (reference sequence). The CDR3 DNA reads as TGTGCCAGCAGTAAAAGCCGCGGGGAAGCCAAAAACATTCAGTACTTC. It translates to CASSKSRGEAKNIQYF.

J is TRBJ2-1 and V is TRBV7-8, with 10 nucleotides matching TRBD2. J was trimmed by 0 bases and V by 3 bases; bases with no gene match: 11. Germline V gives CDR1 SGHVS, CDR2 FQNEAQ. CDR3 length: 19 amino acids. The CDR3 sequence is CASSLASGSFGISYNEQFF. Written as DNA, the CDR3 is TGTGCCAGCAGCTTGGCTAGCGGGAGCTTTGGGATCTCCTACAATGAGCAGTTCTTC.